The 29 T cell receptor beta chains in this list originate from one sample, sequenced in a study of T cells in Graves' hyperthyroidism and ophthalmopathy. Using RNA transcripts as the source, TCR beta CDR3 regions were amplified. Primed by the HTBI set, a first-round RT-PCR was run on the TCR CDR3. Each CDR3 protein gets one entry after TCRdb re-called the multiplex PCR reads with MiXCR. The sample shows about 290,000 distinct CDR3 sequences, approximately 14% of them seen only once. The sample consisted of blood. The receptors come from a woman aged 40-49 years with Graves' hyperthyroidism.

The chain employs TRBV6-1 and TRBJ2-7; D is possibly TRBD2 (5 bases). The V end lost 0 bases, the J end lost 1 base, and 10 bases lay between the germline ends. Per germline, CDR1 MNHNS and CDR2 SASEGT. This CDR3 is 15 amino acids long. The chain's CDR3 is CASSEALEGSYEQYF. CDR3 sequence (DNA): TGTGCCAGCAGTGAAGCGCTAGAGGGTTCCTACGAGCAGTACTTC.

This clonotype was seen many times. The J gene is TRBJ1-3, the V gene TRBV12-3 or TRBV12-4, with D unresolved. This CDR3 is 13 amino acids long. The V gene lost 3 bases and the J gene lost 7 bases, with 10 bases spanning the gap. For the CDR3, the DNA is TGTGCCAGCAGTTTTCGGCGAATGAACACCATATATTTT. This gives the protein CASSFRRMNTIYF.

V usage is TRBV4-1 and J usage is TRBJ1-1; the D is unclear. Germline loops: CDR1 MGHRA, CDR2 YSYEKL. The length of the CDR3 is 13 residues. V lost 0 bases to trimming and J lost 0 bases, with 2 bases between them. CDR3 nucleotides: TGCGCCAGCAGCCAAGACATGAACACTGAAGCTTTCTTT. Amino acid sequence: CASSQDMNTEAFF.

As DNA, the CDR3 is TGCGCCAGCGGGGGGCCTCCTCACGCAGATACGCAGTATTTT. This encodes CASGGPPHADTQYF. The chain has TRBV5-1 and TRBJ2-3; D may be TRBD1 or TRBD2 (6 bases each). Looked up from germline, CDR1 is SGHRS and CDR2 is YFSETQ. The CDR3 sequence is 14 residues long. Trimming shortened V by 7 bases and J by 4 bases, and 16 bases separated the two germline ends.

This clonotype occurred many times. One end of the junction is discordant with germline, which a read error may explain. The V and J genes are TRBV28 and TRBJ2-1, with D perhaps matching TRBD2 (5 bases). Germline CDR1 is MDHEN and CDR2 is SYDVKM. CDR3 length equals 16 residues. The CDR3 DNA follows: TGTGCCAGCAGCCACCGGACTTTTAGCTCCCACAATGAGCAGTTCTTC. Translation: CASSHRTFSSHNEQFF.

This clonotype occurred many times. The V gene is TRBV5-1, the J gene TRBJ1-5, with D uncertain. V was cut by 0 bases and J by 2 bases, with 9 bases left in between. The germline gives CDR1 SGHRS, CDR2 YFSETQ. CDR3 length: 15 residues. The CDR3 loop reads CASSLDGERNQPQHF. As DNA, the CDR3 is TGCGCCAGCAGCTTGGACGGGGAACGCAATCAGCCCCAGCATTTT.

This clonotype has at least ten counts. The chain carries TRBV11-2 and TRBJ2-7, with TRBD1 matching over 12 bases. The CDR3 consists of 14 residues. Germline CDR1 SGHAT, CDR2 FQNNGV. J lost 5 bases, V lost 3 bases, and 2 bases had no gene match. DNA for the CDR3: TGTGCCAGCAGCTTTGGGACAGGGGGCAACGAGCAGTACTTC. Its translation is CASSFGTGGNEQYF.

The chain links TRBV18 to TRBJ2-7, with 9 bases matching TRBD1. Trimming at V came to 6 bases and at J to 1 base, leaving 7 bases not matched to a gene. Germline CDR1 reads KGHSH; CDR2 reads LQKENI. CDR3 length: 15 residues. The CDR3 region is CASSPGQGISYEQYF. In DNA form, the CDR3 reads TGTGCCAGCTCTCCCGGACAGGGGATTTCCTACGAGCAGTACTTC.

This clonotype came up many times. The chain combines TRBV5-1 with TRBJ2-5; TRBD1 matches at 7 bases. CDR1 is SGHRS, CDR2 YFSETQ, per germline. The CDR3 is 15 residues long. The J segment lost 3 bases and the V segment lost 1 base, leaving 6 bases of the junction unmatched. The DNA of the CDR3 is TGCGCCAGCAGCTTGATTTCGGGACAGAAAGAGACCCAGTACTTC. This codes for CASSLISGQKETQYF. The variable domain in full, with the rest retrieved from reference TRBV5-1 and TRBJ2-5, is KAGVTQTPRYLIKTRGQQVTLSCSPISGHRSVSWYQQTPGQGLQFLFEYFSETQRNKGNFPGRFSGRQFSNSRSEMNVSTLELGDSALYLCASSLISGQKETQYFGPGTRLLVL.

This clonotype was observed many times. This rearrangement joins TRBV7-2 to TRBJ1-2; D possibly corresponds to TRBD1 (5 bases). The length of the CDR3 is 12 residues. From germline, CDR1 is SGHTA and CDR2 FQGNSA. The V end was cut by 5 bases, the J end by 6 bases, with 10 bases between. The CDR3 bases are TGTGCCAGCAGCATCCAGGGTAATGGCTACACCTTC. Protein product: CASSIQGNGYTF.

This clonotype has more than one count but fewer than ten. The CDR3 is CASSFIGEEDGYTF. DNA for the CDR3: TGCGCCAGCAGCTTCATAGGGGAGGAAGATGGCTACACCTTC. The chain recombines TRBV5-1 with TRBJ1-2; maybe TRBD1 (5 bases). V was cut by 2 bases and J by 6 bases, with 14 bases left in between. This CDR3 region has 14 residues. Looked up from germline, CDR1 is SGHRS and CDR2 is YFSETQ.

Written as DNA, the CDR3 is TGTGCCAGCAGTTCAACGCGGAGGAGGCAAGAGACCCAGTACTTC. Translation gives CASSSTRRRQETQYF. The chain recombines TRBV12-3 or TRBV12-4 with TRBJ2-5, with D perhaps TRBD2 (5 bases). V shed 4 bases and J shed 2 bases, with 14 bases lying between them. This CDR3 has 15 residues.

This clonotype was counted ten times or more. The chain recombines TRBV7-2 with TRBJ2-1; D unclear. Germline V gene lookup returns CDR1 SGHTA and CDR2 FQGNSA. V dropped 2 bases and J dropped 0 bases, with 17 bases sitting between them. This CDR3 has 18 amino acids. This CDR3 reads CASSLRTSTVSSYNEQFF. DNA for the CDR3: TGTGCCAGCAGCTTAAGGACCTCTACGGTTAGCTCCTACAATGAGCAGTTCTTC.

This clonotype has more than one count but fewer than ten. The genes are TRBV12-3 or TRBV12-4 and TRBJ2-7, with a possible D match to TRBD1 (6 bases). Trimming removed 5 bases from V and 4 bases from J, with 12 bases in between. There are 13 residues in the CDR3. The CDR3 DNA reads TGTGCCAGCAGTCGACAGGACCGGTACGAGCAGTACTTC. Amino acids: CASSRQDRYEQYF.

This clonotype was found many times. CDR3 amino acids: CASSLLPGSEEQYF. CDR3 in DNA: TGTGCCAGCAGCTTACTCCCAGGGTCAGAAGAGCAGTACTTC. The chain carries TRBV7-9 and TRBJ2-7, with D tentatively TRBD1 (5 bases). The CDR3 contains 14 residues. The ends were cut back, 2 bases at V and 7 bases at J, with 15 bases in the middle. CDR1 is SEHNR, CDR2 FQNEAQ, per germline (reference sequence).

Ten or more counts support this clonotype. This rearrangement joins TRBV2 to TRBJ1-4, with TRBD1 as a possible D gene (5 bases). This CDR3 spans 15 amino acids. The germline V gene has CDR1 SNHLY and CDR2 FYNNEI. The V gene lost 4 bases and the J gene lost 7 bases, with 16 bases spanning the gap. CDR3 sequence: CASSVEGWESEKLFF. In DNA, the CDR3 is TGTGCCAGCAGTGTGGAGGGGTGGGAGAGTGAAAAACTGTTTTTT.

This clonotype has only a few counts. The rearrangement joins TRBV4-2 to TRBJ2-7, with D maybe TRBD2 (5 bases). The germline gives CDR1 LGHNA, CDR2 YNFKEQ. The CDR3 contains 16 residues. V was trimmed by 0 bases and J by 0 bases, leaving 12 bases between them. The CDR3 DNA sequence: TGTGCCAGCAGCCAAGATTGGGCGGGTCGCTCCTACGAGCAGTACTTC. The encoded protein is CASSQDWAGRSYEQYF.

J is TRBJ2-4 and V is TRBV6-2 or TRBV6-3; D is undetermined. Germline V lookup: CDR1 MNHEY, CDR2 SVGEGT. V dropped 4 bases and J dropped 0 bases, with 4 bases sitting between them. This CDR3 spans 13 amino acids. In DNA form, the CDR3 reads TGTGCCAGCAGTTCTGAAGCCAAAAACATTCAGTACTTC. Amino acid sequence: CASSSEAKNIQYF.

The rearrangement links TRBV5-6 to TRBJ2-5; 10 nucleotides align to TRBD2. The CDR3 runs 15 residues. Trimming cost V 4 bases and J 3 bases; bases outside gene matches: 6. CDR1 and CDR2 (germline): SGHDT, YYEEEE. The CDR3 DNA sequence: TGTGCCAGCAGCCCCGGGACTAGCGCGAAAGAGACCCAGTACTTC. Translating gives CASSPGTSAKETQYF.

The rearrangement joins TRBV7-6 to TRBJ2-3; 8 positions agree with TRBD2. Unmatched junction bases numbered 9, after V lost 3 bases and J lost 1 base. The germline V gene encodes CDR1 SGHVS and CDR2 FNYEAQ. CDR3 size: 17 residues. The CDR3 sequence is CASSLAPGTRGTDTQYF. The CDR3 DNA reads TGTGCCAGCAGCTTGGCCCCCGGGACTAGGGGCACAGATACGCAGTATTTT.

This clonotype turned up a few times. The genes are TRBV25-1 and TRBJ1-6; weak D call: TRBD1 (5 bases). Germline V gene data show CDR1 as MGHDK and CDR2 as SYGVNS. This CDR3 comprises 16 residues. V was pared by 3 bases and J by 9 bases, with 18 bases between. The CDR3 region is CASSDSDGGESSPLHF. CDR3 DNA: TGTGCCAGCAGTGACTCGGACGGGGGAGAAAGTTCACCCCTCCACTTT.

This clonotype was detected ten times or more. V gene TRBV20-1 combines with J gene TRBJ1-4; D remains ambiguous. The ends were cut back, 5 bases at V and 4 bases at J, with 17 bases in the middle. CDR3 size: 15 residues. Germline CDR1 DFQATT, CDR2 SNEGSKA (reference sequence). The CDR3 nucleotides read TGCAGTGCTGCCAAGACAACTACTTATAATGAAAAACTGTTTTTT. Amino acid sequence: CSAAKTTTYNEKLFF.

This clonotype showed up many times. The V gene is TRBV2, the J gene TRBJ1-5; D is unclear. V lost 3 bases and J lost 2, with 8 bases in between. The CDR3 runs 14 residues. The germline gives CDR1 SNHLY, CDR2 FYNNEI. CDR3 bases: TGTGCCAGCAGTGATATGCAAGGCAATCAGCCCCAGCATTTT. Protein: CASSDMQGNQPQHF. The full variable domain, completed using reference TRBV2 and TRBJ1-5, is EPEVTQTPSHQVTQMGQEVILRCVPISNHLYFYWYRQILGQKVEFLVSFYNNEISEKSEIFDDQFSVERPDGSNFTLKIRSTKLEDSAMYFCASSDMQGNQPQHFGDGTRLSIL.

This clonotype was detected ten times or more. V usage is TRBV7-9 and J usage is TRBJ2-3; possible D gene TRBD1, 6 bases. Germline assignment: CDR1 SEHNR and CDR2 FQNEAQ (reference sequence). Trimming shortened V by 4 bases and J by 7 bases, and 15 bases separated the two germline ends. The CDR3 is 14 residues long. DNA of the CDR3: TGTGCCAGCAGCTCGCTACAGGGAATCAATACGCAGTATTTT. Translation gives CASSSLQGINTQYF.

This clonotype showed up many times. V and J are TRBV10-3 and TRBJ1-3; no reliable D call. The CDR3 has 15 residues. Germline V gene data show CDR1 as ENHRY and CDR2 as SYGVKD. The V end lost 3 bases, the J end lost 4 bases, and 13 bases lay between the germline ends. CDR3 sequence (DNA): TGTGCCATCAGTGACCAGTCGAAGGCAGGAAACACCATATATTTT. As protein: CAISDQSKAGNTIYF.

At least ten counts were recorded for this clonotype. The chain links TRBV3-1 to TRBJ1-3; D is ambiguous. V gave up 1 base and J gave up 3 bases, with 13 bases separating them. This CDR3 is 16 amino acids long. CDR1 is LGHDT and CDR2 is YNNKEL in the germline V gene (reference sequence). The CDR3 region has the DNA TGTGCCAGCAGCCAAGGTAACAGAGCCTTTGGAAACACCATATATTTT. This sequence encodes CASSQGNRAFGNTIYF.

This clonotype was picked up many times. The chain joins TRBV2 to TRBJ2-5; TRBD1 matches at 9 bases. The trim removed 4 bases at V and 5 bases at J, leaving 5 bases unmatched. CDR3 length equals 14 residues. The V gene's germline CDR1 is SNHLY and CDR2 FYNNEI. CDR3 region: CASSVTGGSETQYF. The CDR3 DNA reads as TGTGCCAGCAGTGTAACAGGGGGCTCGGAGACCCAGTACTTC. Looking up the rest from reference TRBV2 and TRBJ2-5 gives the full variable domain: EPEVTQTPSHQVTQMGQEVILRCVPISNHLYFYWYRQILGQKVEFLVSFYNNEISEKSEIFDDQFSVERPDGSNFTLKIRSTKLEDSAMYFCASSVTGGSETQYFGPGTRLLVL.

This clonotype showed up many times. The CDR3 here is CASNLSGDTQYF. CDR3 DNA: TGTGCCAGCAACCTCTCGGGGGATACGCAGTATTTT. The rearrangement joins TRBV28 to TRBJ2-3; maybe TRBD2 (5 bases). Germline V gives CDR1 MDHEN, CDR2 SYDVKM. Trimming left V 7 bases short and J 6 bases short, with 11 bases between. CDR3 length equals 12 residues.

This clonotype was detected ten times or more. The genes are TRBV11-2 and TRBJ2-2; D unclear. CDR1 SGHAT and CDR2 FQNNGV come from the germline V gene. The CDR3 runs to 17 residues. The V gene lost 4 bases and the J gene lost 0 bases, with 15 bases spanning the gap. The CDR3 is CASSYGPLYANTGELFF. CDR3 in DNA: TGTGCCAGCAGCTATGGCCCCCTATACGCGAACACCGGGGAGCTGTTTTTT. The full variable domain, in which reference TRBV11-2 and TRBJ2-2 provide the parts outside the CDR3, is EAGVAQSPRYKIIEKRQSVAFWCNPISGHATLYWYQQILGQGPKLLIQFQNNGVVDDSQLPKDRFSAERLKGVDSTLKIQPAKLEDSAVYLCASSYGPLYANTGELFFGEGSRLTVL.